The present T cell receptor beta chain was sequenced within a study of cytomegalovirus exposure and HLA in healthy donors. About the study: There were 70 million to 95 million unique TCRs (from HLA-typed donors) in an early data release. Study findings and constraints: Apparent HLA restriction characterized most CMV-associated TCR beta chains in a later analysis. Through in vitro validation, three CMV-associated chains were shown to be specific for CMV antigens. Listed as cytomegalovirus-associated were around 160 TCR beta chains.

Details on this clone: Antigen specificity is unknown.

PCR used 60 Vbeta primers and 13 Jbeta primers. TCRdb keeps only in-frame clones here, not all; method: immunoSEQ multiplex PCR. This sample has about 150,000 clones; about 87% occur once, and the top ten carry around 5.2%. The CDR3 has 15 amino acids. Trimming cost V 6 bases and J 5 bases, with 14 bases left between them. From germline, CDR1 is MNHEY and CDR2 SMNVEV (reference sequence). This chain uses TRBV27 with TRBJ1-6, with D perhaps TRBD1 (6 bases). The specimen was PBMCs. This TCR derives from a woman in her 30s in good health and CMV-seronegative. CDR3 coding DNA: TGTGCCAGCAGCCCCGGGACACTACATAATTCACCCCTCCACTTT. It encodes CASSPGTLHNSPLHF.